This TCR beta chain was observed in a study of cytomegalovirus exposure and HLA in healthy donors. This PCR relied on a set of 60 Vbeta primers and 13 Jbeta primers. Data came from immunoSEQ multiplex PCR; TCRdb stores just in-frame clones and leaves some out. The repertoire holds 150,000 to 200,000 clones, with roughly 85% as singletons. V lost 1 base and J lost 7, with 5 bases in between. CDR3 size: 11 residues. CDR1 and CDR2 (germline): DFQATT, SNEGSKA (reference sequence). The V and J genes are TRBV20-1 and TRBJ2-1, with a possible D match to TRBD2 (5 bases). This TCR derives from a woman under 30 in good health and CMV-seronegative. What was sequenced was PBMCs. CDR3 in amino acids: CSARGGNEQFF. CDR3 in DNA: TGCAGTGCTAGAGGAGGGAATGAGCAGTTCTTC.